These 12 T cell receptor beta chains share one sample of origin, sequenced in a study of CD8 T cells in Susac syndrome. With random hexamers, reverse transcription was performed on 0.5 to 1 ug of RNA. Via MiXCR, TCRdb re-called the immunoSEQ multiplex PCR reads, giving one row per CDR3 protein. The table shows tens of thousands of distinct CDR3 sequences, with 93% occurring only once. The sequenced sample was CD4+ T cells from PBMCs. Every receptor here comes from a human donor with Susac syndrome.

The chain is built from TRBV19 and TRBJ1-2; D may be TRBD1 (5 bases). Trimming took off 9 bases at V and 8 bases at J, with 10 bases between the two ends. The CDR3 runs 10 residues. Germline-derived CDR1 and CDR2 are LNHDA and SQIVND (reference sequence). CDR3 in amino acids: CASRGNGYTF. In nucleotides, the CDR3 is TGTGCCAGCCGGGGGAACGGCTACACCTTC.

The V call is TRBV5-1, the J call TRBJ2-7; 11 positions agree with TRBD2. The CDR3 has 15 residues. The ends lost 4 bases at V and 2 bases at J; junction bases unmatched: 5. Per the germline V gene, CDR1 is SGHRS and CDR2 is YFSETQ. The CDR3 DNA sequence: TGCGCCAGCAGCCGGTTAGCGGGGGGGCCCTACGAGCAGTACTTC. Protein sequence: CASSRLAGGPYEQYF.

V gene TRBV3-1 combines with J gene TRBJ2-7, with 7 bases lining up with TRBD1. In germline, CDR1 is LGHDT, CDR2 YNNKEL (reference sequence). V shed 4 bases, J shed 3 bases, and the junction held 15 bases outside the gene matches. The CDR3 consists of 17 residues. DNA of the CDR3: TGTGCCAGCAGCCGAGCCAACGGGGTGACAGGGTTCTACGAGCAGTACTTC. Translated, it gives CASSRANGVTGFYEQYF.

The chain employs TRBV5-1 and TRBJ2-1, with TRBD1 matching over 8 bases. Per the germline V gene, CDR1 is SGHRS and CDR2 is YFSETQ. V shed 5 bases, J shed 7 bases, and the junction held 11 bases outside the gene matches. This CDR3 region has 15 residues. The CDR3 DNA follows: TGCGCCAGCAGAGACTTTCAGGGGGCCGGAAATGAGCAGTTCTTC. Translated, it gives CASRDFQGAGNEQFF.

This clonotype was picked up one time. The chain links TRBV2 to TRBJ2-2; no reliable D call. Germline-derived CDR1 and CDR2 are SNHLY and FYNNEI. The CDR3 sequence is 13 residues long. V was pared by 8 bases and J by 6 bases, with 13 bases between. This CDR3 reads CASLVIRAGELFF. The CDR3 DNA is TGTGCCAGCCTCGTCATAAGGGCCGGGGAGCTGTTTTTT.

The chain links TRBV28 to TRBJ2-7; 11 bases align to TRBD1. The ends lost 6 bases at V and 5 bases at J; junction bases unmatched: 15. The length of the CDR3 is 17 residues. Germline-derived CDR1 and CDR2 are MDHEN and SYDVKM. CDR3 loop: CASSPGTGGAPRNEQYF. The CDR3 bases are TGTGCCAGCAGCCCCGGGACAGGGGGGGCCCCTAGAAACGAGCAGTACTTC. The full variable domain, with the rest looked up from reference TRBV28 and TRBJ2-7, is DVKVTQSSRYLVKRTGEKVFLECVQDMDHENMFWYRQDPGLGLRLIYFSYDVKMKEKGDIPEGYSVSREKKERFSLILESASTNQTSMYLCASSPGTGGAPRNEQYFGPGTRLTVT.

The chain couples TRBV20-1 to TRBJ1-1, with TRBD1 identical over 10 bases. The CDR3 has 18 amino acids. V shed 2 bases and J 0 bases; nucleotides not matched to a gene: 12. Germline-derived CDR1 and CDR2 are DFQATT and SNEGSKA (reference sequence). The CDR3 nucleotides are TGCAGTGCTAGAATGACCCGCTGGACAGGGGGTATGAACACTGAAGCTTTCTTT. This translates into CSARMTRWTGGMNTEAFF.

This clonotype was seen once. The V gene is TRBV30, the J gene TRBJ2-7; the D is unclear. CDR1 is GTSNPN, CDR2 SVGIG, per germline (reference sequence). The CDR3 is 12 amino acids. V gave up 3 bases and J gave up 1 base, with 7 bases separating them. CDR3 DNA sequence: TGTGCCTGGAGCCTTACGTCCTACGAGCAGTACTTC. It is translated as CAWSLTSYEQYF.

The gene calls are TRBV19 and TRBJ1-5; D call uncertain. From germline, CDR1 is LNHDA and CDR2 SQIVND (reference sequence). The CDR3 covers 17 residues. V lost 3 bases to trimming and J lost 0 bases, with 15 bases between them. The CDR3: CASSIPRGGYSNQPQHF. In nucleotides, the CDR3 is TGTGCCAGTAGTATCCCCCGGGGTGGCTATAGCAATCAGCCCCAGCATTTT.

V usage is TRBV20-1 and J usage is TRBJ2-3; perhaps TRBD2 as D (5 bases). The CDR3 is 18 amino acids. Germline V gives CDR1 DFQATT, CDR2 SNEGSKA (reference sequence). With 0 bases removed from V and 1 base from J, the gap between germline ends came to 20 bases. CDR3 residues: CSARDQASYLSRTDTQYF. The CDR3 region has the DNA TGCAGTGCTAGAGATCAGGCTAGCTATCTGTCCCGCACAGATACGCAGTATTTT.

The V and J genes are TRBV25-1 and TRBJ2-7; D gene uncertain. The V end lost 5 bases, the J end lost 2 bases, and 10 bases lay between the germline ends. The CDR3 spans 13 residues. The germline gives CDR1 MGHDK, CDR2 SYGVNS. DNA of the CDR3: TGTGCCAGCAGTAAGGGCGGTACCTACGAGCAGTACTTC. Its protein product is CASSKGGTYEQYF.

The V and J genes are TRBV6-2 or TRBV6-3 and TRBJ2-1, with 10 bases lining up with TRBD1. CDR1 is MNHEY, CDR2 SVGEGT, per germline. The CDR3 extends over 16 amino acids. Trimming cost V 3 bases and J 7 bases; bases outside gene matches: 9. CDR3 in DNA: TGTGCCAGCAGTTATTCGACAGGGGGCCGAACAAATGAGCAGTTCTTC. The encoded protein is CASSYSTGGRTNEQFF.